The rows below give T cell receptor beta chains drawn from one sample of a study of cytomegalovirus exposure and HLA in healthy donors. Repertoires were generated with immunoSEQ multiplex PCR, while TCRdb's copy carries only in-frame clones and drops some. The data contain some 150,000 clones, roughly four fifths of them singletons. The sequenced material came from PBMCs. The receptors were sampled from a man in his forties or fifties in good health and CMV-seropositive. Both conserved end residues are part of each CDR3. The D gene is left open where the match is weak. Clone size is shown for a subset of rows, as once, few, many or a class of expanded clone.

CDR3 length,D gene,clone size,V gene,J gene,CDR3 protein,CDR3 DNA
14,NA,NA,TRBV5-1,TRBJ2-5,CASSLAAAQETQYF,TGCGCCAGCAGCTTGGCGGCGGCCCAAGAGACCCAGTACTTC
14,TRBD1,once,TRBV28,TRBJ1-5,CASSSGQGAEAQHF,TGTGCCAGCAGTTCTGGACAGGGAGCCGAGGCCCAGCATTTT
13,NA,NA,TRBV13,TRBJ2-1,CASSLGAYNEQFF,TGTGCCAGCAGCTTAGGAGCGTACAATGAGCAGTTCTTC
13,NA,NA,TRBV6-5,TRBJ2-3,CASSYSYTDTQYF,TGTGCCAGCAGTTATTCCTACACAGATACGCAGTATTTT
14,TRBD2,NA,TRBV7-9,TRBJ2-1,CASEDSGTYNEQFF,TGTGCCAGCGAAGATAGCGGGACCTACAATGAGCAGTTCTTC
13,NA,few,TRBV18,TRBJ1-5,CASSRGEDQPQHF,TGTGCCAGCTCACGGGGGGAGGATCAGCCCCAGCATTTT
15,TRBD2,NA,TRBV7-2,TRBJ2-3,CASSSPSGSPDTQYF,TGTGCCAGCAGCTCACCTAGCGGGAGTCCAGATACGCAGTATTTT
14,NA,NA,TRBV28,TRBJ2-7,CASSLTGTSYEQYF,TGTGCCAGCAGTTTAACAGGGACCTCCTACGAGCAGTACTTC
15,NA,NA,TRBV5-6,TRBJ1-2,CASSAGQTSNYGYTF,TGTGCCAGCAGCGCCGGACAGACCTCTAACTATGGCTACACCTTC
13,NA,NA,TRBV6-6,TRBJ1-3,CASNSGIGNTIYF,TGTGCCAGCAATTCAGGGATCGGAAACACCATATATTTT
15,TRBD1,NA,TRBV13,TRBJ2-7,CASSDGQGTTYEQYF,TGTGCCAGCAGCGACGGACAGGGGACCACCTACGAGCAGTACTTC
14,NA,NA,TRBV5-1,TRBJ1-1,CASSSSQGNTEAFF,TGCGCCAGCAGCTCATCACAGGGAAACACTGAAGCTTTCTTT
19,TRBD1,NA,TRBV19,TRBJ2-5,CASSWAGTGEIGYQETQYF,TGTGCCAGTAGCTGGGCCGGGACAGGGGAGATCGGGTACCAAGAGACCCAGTACTTC
14,NA,NA,TRBV19,TRBJ1-1,CASSTAPGTTEAFF,TGTGCCAGTAGTACAGCTCCAGGGACTACTGAAGCTTTCTTT
17,TRBD1,NA,TRBV7-8,TRBJ1-2,CASRGGGSQSVNYGYTF,TGTGCCAGCAGAGGAGGGGGCAGCCAGAGCGTAAACTATGGCTACACCTTC
13,NA,NA,TRBV7-9,TRBJ2-7,CASSWGTSGEQYF,TGTGCCAGCAGCTGGGGCACCTCCGGTGAGCAGTACTTC
15,TRBD1,NA,TRBV5-8,TRBJ1-5,CASSPPGQGIEPQHF,TGTGCCAGCAGTCCGCCGGGACAGGGAATCGAGCCCCAGCATTTT
14,NA,few,TRBV7-6,TRBJ2-7,CASSLAHAFSEQYF,TGTGCCAGCAGCTTAGCCCACGCGTTCTCCGAGCAGTACTTC
14,TRBD1,NA,TRBV9,TRBJ2-1,CASSAGTAYNEQFF,TGTGCCAGCAGCGCCGGGACAGCCTACAATGAGCAGTTCTTC
15,NA,NA,TRBV5-4,TRBJ2-6,CASSLDSSGANVLTF,TGTGCCAGCAGCCTGGACAGTTCTGGGGCCAACGTCCTGACTTTC
15,TRBD1,NA,TRBV9,TRBJ1-2,CASSPRTGSGYGYTF,TGTGCCAGCAGCCCACGGACAGGGTCTGGGTATGGCTACACCTTC
13,NA,NA,TRBV2,TRBJ2-2,CASRMGLTGELFF,TGTGCCAGCAGGATGGGGCTCACCGGGGAGCTGTTTTTT
14,NA,NA,TRBV18,TRBJ2-3,CASSPLAPPDTQYF,TGTGCCAGCTCACCATTGGCCCCACCGGATACGCAGTATTTT
15,NA,NA,TRBV4-1,TRBJ2-3,CASSQGAAPTDTQYF,TGCGCCAGCAGCCAGGGGGCAGCGCCTACAGATACGCAGTATTTT
13,TRBD1,NA,TRBV29-1,TRBJ1-2,CSVETSDRNGYTF,TGCAGCGTTGAAACCTCGGACAGGAATGGCTACACCTTC
17,NA,NA,TRBV9,TRBJ2-2,CASSVSIASTNTGELFF,TGTGCCAGCAGCGTATCAATAGCGAGTACGAACACCGGGGAGCTGTTTTTT
14,TRBD2,NA,TRBV4-3,TRBJ2-5,CASGLGTSGETQYF,TGCGCCAGCGGATTAGGGACTAGCGGCGAGACCCAGTACTTC
16,NA,NA,TRBV2,TRBJ1-5,CASSLESSRPNQPQHF,TGTGCCAGCAGTCTAGAGTCCTCGAGGCCCAATCAGCCCCAGCATTTT
14,TRBD2,NA,TRBV5-5,TRBJ2-7,CASSLRGGSYEQYF,TGTGCCAGCAGCTTGCGGGGGGGCTCTTACGAGCAGTACTTC
14,TRBD1,NA,TRBV7-8,TRBJ1-3,CASRWTGSGNTIYF,TGTGCCAGCAGATGGACAGGGTCTGGAAACACCATATATTTT
14,TRBD2,NA,TRBV29-1,TRBJ2-7,CSVAPASGSYEQYF,TGCAGCGTAGCCCCGGCTAGCGGATCTTACGAGCAGTACTTC
15,TRBD1,NA,TRBV28,TRBJ1-5,CASSAGTGVDQPQHF,TGTGCCAGCAGTGCCGGGACAGGGGTCGATCAGCCCCAGCATTTT
19,TRBD2,NA,TRBV5-6,TRBJ2-5,CASSFLLAGGQAPQETQYF,TGTGCCAGCAGCTTTCTACTAGCGGGAGGACAGGCCCCCCAAGAGACCCAGTACTTC
16,NA,NA,TRBV18,TRBJ2-3,CASSLSGASSTDTQYF,TGTGCCAGCTCACTAAGCGGTGCCTCTAGCACAGATACGCAGTATTTT
15,NA,NA,TRBV7-6,TRBJ1-1,CASTKEGGMNTEAFF,TGTGCCAGCACAAAGGAGGGTGGCATGAACACTGAAGCTTTCTTT
15,TRBD1,NA,TRBV11-2,TRBJ2-3,CASSLRQGDVDTQYF,TGTGCCAGCAGCTTACGCCAGGGGGATGTAGATACGCAGTATTTT
16,TRBD1,NA,TRBV7-7,TRBJ2-2,CASSPTGGVGNGELFF,TGTGCTAGCAGTCCGACAGGGGGCGTCGGGAACGGGGAGCTGTTTTTT
13,NA,NA,TRBV6-5,TRBJ2-7,CASSSQGPGEQYF,TGTGCCAGCAGTTCCCAGGGGCCTGGGGAGCAGTACTTC
15,TRBD2,NA,TRBV5-1,TRBJ2-7,CASSLLTSGGNEQYF,TGCGCCAGCAGCCTATTAACTAGCGGGGGGAACGAGCAGTACTTC
15,NA,NA,TRBV27,TRBJ1-5,CASSSNRDRYQPQHF,TGTGCCAGCAGTTCCAACAGGGACCGCTATCAGCCCCAGCATTTT
12,NA,NA,TRBV7-2,TRBJ1-2,CASSFQAYGYTF,TGTGCCAGCAGCTTCCAGGCATATGGCTACACCTTC
17,NA,NA,TRBV7-2,TRBJ1-3,CASSSRRGLTSGNTIYF,TGTGCCAGCAGCTCCCGGCGCGGCCTTACCTCTGGAAACACCATATATTTT
13,NA,NA,TRBV11-3,TRBJ2-7,CASSLTGADEQYF,TGTGCCAGCAGCTTAACTGGGGCGGACGAGCAGTACTTC
15,TRBD1,NA,TRBV11-2,TRBJ1-2,CASSPGTEANYGYTF,TGTGCCAGCAGCCCAGGGACAGAGGCTAACTATGGCTACACCTTC
13,NA,NA,TRBV18,TRBJ1-1,CASSGEMNTEAFF,TGTGCCAGCTCCGGGGAGATGAACACTGAAGCTTTCTTT
15,TRBD1,NA,TRBV7-3,TRBJ2-7,CASSLTGTGRYEQYF,TGTGCCAGCAGCTTAACTGGGACAGGTCGATACGAGCAGTACTTC
15,TRBD1,NA,TRBV10-3,TRBJ1-2,CAISDSGQGTYGYTF,TGTGCCATCAGTGATTCCGGACAGGGGACATATGGCTACACCTTC
13,TRBD1,NA,TRBV27,TRBJ1-2,CASSPLDRVDYTF,TGTGCCAGCAGTCCACTGGACAGGGTTGACTACACCTTC
12,NA,NA,TRBV18,TRBJ1-1,CASRLSNTEAFF,TGTGCCAGCCGCCTATCGAACACTGAAGCTTTCTTT
12,NA,NA,TRBV5-6,TRBJ2-5,CASSLPSETQYF,TGTGCCAGCAGCCTACCCTCAGAGACCCAGTACTTC